These 21 T cell receptor beta chains originate from one sample sequenced in a study of blood T cell repertoires in COVID-19. The protocol was immunoSEQ multiplex PCR, while the TCRdb copy is restricted to in-frame clones and leaves out a portion. Of 110,000 to 150,000 clones listed, roughly four fifths were seen once; the top ten hold about 9.2%. The sequenced sample consisted of PBMCs or T cells enriched from blood (not recorded which). These receptors came from a man aged 50 to 60 who had recovered from COVID-19.

V is TRBV7-9 and J is TRBJ1-1; 7 nucleotides align to TRBD1. The CDR3 totals 14 residues. CDR1 and CDR2 (germline): SEHNR, FQNEAQ (reference sequence). After removal of 5 bases from V and 7 bases from J, the junction contained 10 bases not matched to a gene. The DNA for the CDR3 is TGTGCCAGCAGCGCTAAGGGACAGTCAAATGAAGCTTTCTTT. Protein: CASSAKGQSNEAFF.

The J gene is TRBJ2-7, the V gene TRBV7-2, with a possible D match to TRBD1 (5 bases). Germline V gives CDR1 SGHTA, CDR2 FQGNSA. There are 15 residues in the CDR3. Trimming removed 1 base at V and 0 bases at J, with 10 bases between. CDR3: CASSLVRGLSYEQYF. The CDR3 nucleotides are TGTGCCAGCAGCTTAGTAAGGGGCCTCTCCTACGAGCAGTACTTC.

The genes are TRBV6-5 and TRBJ2-7; 8 bases are a match to TRBD1. CDR1 and CDR2 from the germline V gene are MNHEY and SVGAGI. The CDR3 spans 14 residues. The trim removed 0 bases at V and 6 bases at J, leaving 4 bases unmatched. CDR3 in amino acids: CASSYSWTGSEQYF. The DNA for the CDR3 is TGTGCCAGCAGTTACTCGTGGACAGGGAGCGAGCAGTACTTC.

This rearrangement joins TRBV6-2 or TRBV6-3 to TRBJ2-1; TRBD2 matches at 11 bases. The V and J ends lost 5 bases and 7 bases, in that order; junction bases with no gene match: 7. Germline V CDR1 and CDR2: MNHEY, SVGEGT. The CDR3 length is 15 residues. The CDR3 nucleotides read TGTGCCAGCAGTCATAGCGGGGGGGCAAGGAATGAGCAGTTCTTC. It codes for CASSHSGGARNEQFF.

V usage is TRBV7-9 and J usage is TRBJ2-1; the D gene is possibly TRBD1 (6 bases). The CDR3 is 14 amino acids. V lost 4 bases to trimming and J lost 4 bases, with 11 bases between them. Germline V CDR1 and CDR2: SEHNR, FQNEAQ (reference sequence). The chain's CDR3 is CASSSGVKYNEQFF. CDR3 DNA sequence: TGTGCCAGCAGCTCAGGGGTGAAGTACAATGAGCAGTTCTTC.

This clone was picked up one time. The chain is built from TRBV7-9 and TRBJ2-2, with TRBD1 as a possible D gene (6 bases). Trimming took 5 bases from V and 6 from J, leaving 19 bases between them. Germline V gene sequence: CDR1 SEHNR, CDR2 FQNEAQ (reference sequence). CDR3 length: 16 amino acids. CDR3 nucleotides: TGTGCCAGCAGCCCTAACCCTACAGGGACCCCCGGGGAGCTGTTTTTT. It yields the protein CASSPNPTGTPGELFF.

This chain joins TRBV18 and TRBJ1-5; tentatively, D is TRBD1 (6 bases). The CDR3 contains 18 residues. Between the trimmed V and J ends, which lost 2 bases and 0 bases, there was a span of 17 bases. CDR1 KGHSH and CDR2 LQKENI come from the germline V gene. The CDR3 here is CASSPGAGDLYSNQPQHF. CDR3 in DNA: TGTGCCAGCTCACCAGGGGCAGGGGACCTTTATAGCAATCAGCCCCAGCATTTT.

J is TRBJ1-2 and V is TRBV5-1; unclear D gene. The V end was cut by 4 bases, the J end by 0 bases, with 10 bases between. The CDR3 consists of 14 residues. Germline CDR1 is SGHRS and CDR2 is YFSETQ. CDR3 coding DNA: TGCGCCAGCAGCCCGGCCGGGACTAACTATGGCTACACCTTC. This codes for CASSPAGTNYGYTF.

The CDR3 region is CASSQDIQAGGVTTQYF. Written as DNA, the CDR3 is TGCGCCAGCAGCCAAGATATCCAGGCGGGGGGGGTGACTACGCAGTATTTT. The chain uses TRBV4-3 and TRBJ2-3, with 9 nucleotides matching TRBD2. This CDR3 has 17 residues. V trimming: 0 bases; J trimming: 8 bases; junction bases outside the gene matches: 12. CDR1 and CDR2 from the germline V gene are LGHNA and YSLEER.

The chain carries TRBV19 and TRBJ1-2; 10 bases fit TRBD1. CDR3 length: 17 amino acids. Germline CDR1 and CDR2: LNHDA and SQIVND (reference sequence). Trimming removed 9 bases from V and 1 base from J; junction bases left unmatched: 14. CDR3 DNA: TGTGCCAGCCGCTGGCGACAGGGGGCCCAAAGTAACTATGGCTACACCTTC. Its protein product is CASRWRQGAQSNYGYTF.

The chain links TRBV7-2 to TRBJ1-5, with 8 bases lining up with TRBD1. The V gene end was trimmed by 5 bases and the J gene end by 6 bases; junction bases not matched to a gene: 9. CDR1 is SGHTA and CDR2 is FQGNSA in the germline V gene. The CDR3 is 15 amino acids. The CDR3 nucleotides read TGTGCCAGCAGCCCGCACCCAGGGGGCAGTCAGCCCCAGCATTTT. This translates into CASSPHPGGSQPQHF.

This chain uses TRBV6-5 with TRBJ1-5; D unresolved. In germline, CDR1 is MNHEY, CDR2 SVGAGI. Trimming took 3 bases from V and 4 from J, leaving 7 bases between them. The CDR3 is 13 residues long. CDR3 DNA sequence: TGTGCCAGCAGTTATAATCCGAATCAGCCCCAGCATTTT. Its protein product is CASSYNPNQPQHF.

The chain has TRBV11-2 and TRBJ1-2; tentative D call: TRBD1 (6 bases). The V gene's germline CDR1 is SGHAT and CDR2 FQNNGV. With 5 bases removed from V and 3 bases from J, the gap between germline ends came to 19 bases. This CDR3 is built from 16 residues. The CDR3 region is CASSPMRGRVHYGYTF. CDR3 DNA sequence: TGTGCCAGCAGCCCAATGAGGGGGAGGGTACACTATGGCTACACCTTC.

V usage is TRBV12-3 or TRBV12-4 and J usage is TRBJ2-5; 8 nucleotides match TRBD1. Trimming removed 6 bases from V and 5 bases from J; junction bases left unmatched: 5. The length of the CDR3 is 13 residues. CDR3 coding DNA: TGTGCCAGCAGCCGCCGGGACAGGGAGACCCAGTACTTC. Amino acids: CASSRRDRETQYF.

This clone appeared once. The chain links TRBV10-2 to TRBJ2-7; 10 positions match TRBD1. Germline values: CDR1 WSHSY, CDR2 SAAADI. The CDR3 runs 16 residues. The trim removed 1 base at V and 1 base at J, leaving 4 bases unmatched. Here the CDR3 reads CASSEFRGQGSYEQYF. The CDR3 nucleotides are TGCGCCAGCAGTGAGTTTAGGGGACAGGGGTCCTACGAGCAGTACTTC.

In this sample, this clone turned up once. This sequence joins TRBV28 and TRBJ1-2; possibly TRBD1 for D (5 bases). The CDR3 consists of 13 residues. The germline V gene encodes CDR1 MDHEN and CDR2 SYDVKM. V was shortened by 6 bases and J by 5 bases, with 13 bases between the two germline ends. Here the CDR3 DNA reads TGTGCCAGCAGCTCCCTAGGGGCTTATGGCTACACCTTC. Protein: CASSSLGAYGYTF.

The chain has TRBV5-1 and TRBJ1-4, with 9 positions matching TRBD1. CDR1 SGHRS and CDR2 YFSETQ come from the germline V gene. With 1 base clipped from V and 1 base from J, the junction kept 8 bases outside the gene matches. This CDR3 has 18 residues. This CDR3 is CASSLFAGTGQTNEKLFF. The DNA for the CDR3 is TGCGCCAGCAGCTTGTTTGCCGGGACAGGGCAAACTAATGAAAAACTGTTTTTT.

In its sample, this clone was seen once. The chain couples TRBV5-1 to TRBJ2-7; possible D gene TRBD1, 5 bases. V lost 0 bases to trimming and J lost 2 bases, with 6 bases between them. Germline CDR1 reads SGHRS; CDR2 reads YFSETQ. CDR3 size: 13 residues. The DNA of the CDR3 is TGCGCCAGCAGCTTGGGGGGCACCTACGAGCAGTACTTC. Amino acid sequence: CASSLGGTYEQYF.

V usage is TRBV23-1 and J usage is TRBJ1-1; D gene unclear. TRBV23-1 is an open reading frame, and its role is uncertain. With 6 bases removed from V and 1 base from J, the gap between germline ends came to 9 bases. The CDR3 contains 13 residues. This CDR3 is CASRPLANTEAFF. Here the CDR3 DNA reads TGCGCCAGCAGGCCCCTGGCGAACACTGAAGCTTTCTTT.

This chain uses TRBV6-6 with TRBJ1-2; D might be TRBD1 (5 bases). V was cut by 5 bases and J by 2 bases, with 9 bases left in between. The CDR3 has 13 residues. Germline V gives CDR1 MNHNY, CDR2 SVGAGI (reference sequence). The DNA for the CDR3 is TGTGCCAGCAGTGTCTCAGGGAACTATGGCTACACCTTC. Encoded protein: CASSVSGNYGYTF.

The chain couples TRBV4-2 to TRBJ2-7; D possibly corresponds to TRBD2 (5 bases). Trimming stripped 0 bases from V and 2 bases from J, with 14 bases between. Germline lookup yields CDR1 LGHNA and CDR2 YNFKEQ. This CDR3 spans 16 amino acids. CDR3 loop: CASSQEGIGRTYEQYF. CDR3 sequence (DNA): TGTGCCAGCAGCCAAGAGGGAATTGGGAGAACCTACGAGCAGTACTTC.